This T cell receptor (beta chain) was sequenced in a study of T-cell reconstitution after alpha-beta-depleted transplantation in children. Preparation of the TCRbeta library was carried out with unique molecular identifiers. In TCRdb, the PCR reads were re-called with MiXCR into one record per CDR3 protein. The sample has about a million distinct CDR3 sequences, about 26% seen once. Comments on this clonotype: The antigen is unknown.

CDR3 length: 9 residues. Trimming left V 7 bases short and J 5 bases short, with 0 bases between. General observations from the study: In patients about two months after transplant, alpha-beta T cells reportedly arose from several hundred expanded graft clones. At one year after transplant, newly produced T cells mostly accounted for T-cell counts and diversity. Several patients had high TCRbeta diversity at day 60; it came from surviving recipient T cells and thymic progenitors.

The chain recombines TRBV23-1 with TRBJ2-1; D remains unclear. TRBV23-1 is an open reading frame whose function is uncertain. The sequences come from PBMCs, mostly from graft donor cells, collected 360 days after TCRalphabeta/CD19-depleted stem cell transplant. The sequence came from a boy under three years old who had a stem cell transplant for SCID, so the T cells may come from the graft donor. CDR3 protein: CASNNEQFF. CDR3 in DNA: TGCGCCAGCAACAATGAGCAGTTCTTC.